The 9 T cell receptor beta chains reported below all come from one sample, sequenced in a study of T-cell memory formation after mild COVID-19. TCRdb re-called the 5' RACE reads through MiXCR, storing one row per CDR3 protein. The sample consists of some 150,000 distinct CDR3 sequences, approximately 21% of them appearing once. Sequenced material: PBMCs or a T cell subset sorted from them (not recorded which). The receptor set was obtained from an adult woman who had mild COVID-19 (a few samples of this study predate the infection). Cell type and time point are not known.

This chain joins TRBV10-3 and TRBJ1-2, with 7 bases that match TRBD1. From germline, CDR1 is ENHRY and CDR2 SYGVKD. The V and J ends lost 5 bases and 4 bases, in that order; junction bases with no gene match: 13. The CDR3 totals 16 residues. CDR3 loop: CAISPKTGAISYGYTF. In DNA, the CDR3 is TGTGCCATCAGTCCTAAAACAGGGGCCATCTCCTATGGCTACACCTTC.

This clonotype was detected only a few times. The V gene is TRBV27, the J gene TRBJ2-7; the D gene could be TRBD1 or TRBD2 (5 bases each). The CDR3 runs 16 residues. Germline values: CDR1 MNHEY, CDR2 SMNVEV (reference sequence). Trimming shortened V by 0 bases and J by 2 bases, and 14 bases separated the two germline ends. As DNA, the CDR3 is TGTGCCAGCAGTTTATCCCCCGGGACCTGGGCCTACGAGCAGTACTTC. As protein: CASSLSPGTWAYEQYF.

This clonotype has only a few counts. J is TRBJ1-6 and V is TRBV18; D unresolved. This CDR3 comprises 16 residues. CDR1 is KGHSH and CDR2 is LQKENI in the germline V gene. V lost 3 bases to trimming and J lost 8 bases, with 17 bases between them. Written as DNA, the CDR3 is TGTGCCAGCTCACCTAGCTCCGGGAATCAGTATTCACCCCTCCACTTT. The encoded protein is CASSPSSGNQYSPLHF.

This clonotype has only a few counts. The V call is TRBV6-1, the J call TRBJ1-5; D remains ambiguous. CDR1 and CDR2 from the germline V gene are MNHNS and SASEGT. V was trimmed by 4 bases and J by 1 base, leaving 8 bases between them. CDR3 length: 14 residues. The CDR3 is CASSVAGSNQPQHF. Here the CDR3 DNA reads TGTGCCAGCAGTGTCGCGGGAAGCAATCAGCCCCAGCATTTT.

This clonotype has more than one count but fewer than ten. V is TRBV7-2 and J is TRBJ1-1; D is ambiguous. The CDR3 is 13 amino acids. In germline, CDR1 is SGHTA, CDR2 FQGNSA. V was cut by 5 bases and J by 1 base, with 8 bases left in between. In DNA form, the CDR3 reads TGTGCCAGCAGCGAAGCAAAGAACACTGAAGCTTTCTTT. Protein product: CASSEAKNTEAFF.

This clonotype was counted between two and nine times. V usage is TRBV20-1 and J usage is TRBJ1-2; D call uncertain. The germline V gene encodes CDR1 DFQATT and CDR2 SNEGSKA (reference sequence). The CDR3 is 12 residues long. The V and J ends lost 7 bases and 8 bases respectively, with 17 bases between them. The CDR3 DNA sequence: TGCAGTGGAATCAACACGGGCCCGGGCTACACCTTC. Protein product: CSGINTGPGYTF.

This CDR3 reads CASRKQGLVVSEQYF. The CDR3 DNA reads TGTGCCAGCAGGAAACAAGGACTAGTTGTCTCCGAGCAGTACTTC. The chain couples TRBV4-2 to TRBJ2-7, with 7 positions matching TRBD2. The CDR3 is 15 amino acids. V dropped 6 bases and J dropped 6; count of bases not matched to a gene: 14. Looked up from germline, CDR1 is LGHNA and CDR2 is YNFKEQ.

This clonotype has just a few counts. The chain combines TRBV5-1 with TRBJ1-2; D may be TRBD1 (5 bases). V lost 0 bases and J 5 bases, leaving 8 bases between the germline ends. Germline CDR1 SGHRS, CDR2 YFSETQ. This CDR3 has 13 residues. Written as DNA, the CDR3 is TGCGCCAGCAGCTTGGAGACAGATTATGGCTACACCTTC. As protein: CASSLETDYGYTF.

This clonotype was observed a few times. The CDR3, as DNA: TGCGCCAGCAGCTTGGCCCCCCATTACGGTCAGCCCCAGCATTTT. Translation: CASSLAPHYGQPQHF. The chain employs TRBV5-1 and TRBJ1-5; D ambiguous. Germline lookup yields CDR1 SGHRS and CDR2 YFSETQ. CDR3 length equals 15 residues. V lost 0 bases, J lost 6 bases, and 13 bases lay in between.